The text below deals with one T cell receptor (beta chain). Regarding donors, all were healthy bone marrow donors. These data belong to a study of cytomegalovirus exposure and HLA in healthy donors. The CDR3 has 13 residues. Germline values: CDR1 SGHNT, CDR2 YYREEE (reference sequence). Trimming cost V 3 bases and J 2 bases, with 8 bases left between them. The PCR ran on 60 Vbeta and 13 Jbeta primers. Per the original data handling: Among the unique TCR beta chains that a later analysis counted, 75 million to 85 million in all, 10 million to 13 million were shared. The assay was immunoSEQ multiplex PCR, and TCRdb's table has in-frame clones only and misses some. That table gives V, J and clone size, and the DNA gave D and trimming. The table has 110,000 or so clones, 82% seen once.

Material: PBMCs. The chain joins TRBV5-4 to TRBJ1-2; D ambiguous. The source is a woman aged 18-35 years in good health and CMV-seronegative. The DNA of the CDR3 is TGTGCCAGCAGCTATAGCGGGAACTATGGCTACACCTTC. It codes for CASSYSGNYGYTF.